The 31 T cell receptor beta chains presented below share a single source sample, sequenced in a study of cytomegalovirus exposure and HLA in healthy donors. PCR used 60 Vbeta primers and 13 Jbeta primers. Sequencing used immunoSEQ multiplex PCR; TCRdb keeps in-frame clones, though not all of them. This table lists fewer than 150,000 clones. What was sequenced was PBMCs. The receptors originated from a man aged 18 to 30 in good health and CMV-seronegative.

The chain carries TRBV4-1 and TRBJ1-1; possibly TRBD1 for D (6 bases). In germline, CDR1 is MGHRA, CDR2 YSYEKL. The CDR3 is 13 residues long. V was trimmed by 3 bases and J by 6 bases, leaving 11 bases between them. CDR3 coding DNA: TGCGCCAGCAGCCATACAGGGATGGCTGAAGCTTTCTTT. Its translation is CASSHTGMAEAFF.

The chain links TRBV14 to TRBJ2-7; TRBD1 is a possible D gene (6 bases). Trimming removed 4 bases at V and 7 bases at J, with 14 bases between. Per the germline V gene, CDR1 is SGHDN and CDR2 is FVKESK. The CDR3 is 13 residues long. Here the CDR3 DNA reads TGTGCCAGCAGCCTGACAGGAGGCGGGGAGCAGTACTTC. Encoded protein: CASSLTGGGEQYF.

This chain joins TRBV10-1 and TRBJ2-1; 16 bases fit TRBD2. After removal of 6 bases from V and 15 bases from J, the junction contained 5 bases not matched to a gene. The CDR3 consists of 13 residues. CDR1 and CDR2 from the germline V gene are WNHNN and SYGVQD (reference sequence). The CDR3 nucleotides read TGCGCCAGCAGAGGGACTAGCGGGAGGGCCTTGTTCTTC. Amino acid sequence: CASRGTSGRALFF.

About this clone itself: Because it lacks the conserved phenylalanine or tryptophan at the end, this CDR3 is likely a read error. The chain is built from TRBV5-6 and TRBJ1-1; D gene unclear. The germline CDR1 and CDR2 sequences are SGHDT and YYEEEE. The CDR3 contains 13 residues. CDR3 sequence: CASSLDLNAEAFL. As DNA, the CDR3 is TGTGCCAGCAGCTTGGATCTGAACGCTGAAGCTTTCCTT.

The chain is built from TRBV7-3 and TRBJ2-2; D possibly corresponds to TRBD1 (6 bases). V was pared by 6 bases and J by 8 bases, with 10 bases between. Germline loops: CDR1 SGHTA, CDR2 FQGTGA. This CDR3 has 12 residues. The CDR3, as DNA: TGTGCCAGCAGTTCGACAGGAGGGGAGCTGTTTTTT. It translates to CASSSTGGELFF.

In nucleotides, the CDR3 is TGTGCCTGGAAAAGGGCAGGGCACACTGAAGCTTTCTTT. This codes for CAWKRAGHTEAFF. V gene TRBV30 combines with J gene TRBJ1-1; D perhaps matches TRBD1 (5 bases). Per germline, CDR1 GTSNPN and CDR2 SVGIG (reference sequence). The CDR3 length is 13 residues. Trimming cost V 4 bases and J 3 bases, with 12 bases left between them.

The chain employs TRBV7-9 and TRBJ2-5; TRBD1 is a possible D gene (6 bases). Germline CDR1 SEHNR, CDR2 FQNEAQ (reference sequence). Trimming left V 2 bases short and J 5 bases short, with 9 bases between. This CDR3 is 13 amino acids long. The CDR3 DNA follows: TGTGCCAGCAGCTTACTTACAGGGGAGACCCAGTACTTC. Amino acids: CASSLLTGETQYF.

As DNA, the CDR3 is TGTGCCAGCAGCGCCAAGGGGATAGGCTATGGCTACACCTTC. Protein: CASSAKGIGYGYTF. The V and J genes are TRBV9 and TRBJ1-2; a weak D match, TRBD1 (5 bases). This CDR3 spans 14 amino acids. Trimming cost V 3 bases and J 4 bases, with 13 bases left between them. Germline loops: CDR1 SGDLS, CDR2 YYNGEE.

This chain links TRBV7-6 with TRBJ1-1, with a possible D match to TRBD1 (6 bases). V dropped 5 bases and J dropped 4 bases, with 11 bases sitting between them. Germline V lookup: CDR1 SGHVS, CDR2 FNYEAQ. This CDR3 region has 13 residues. DNA for the CDR3: TGTGCCAGCAGCCAGGGGATCCTCACTGAAGCTTTCTTT. Its translation is CASSQGILTEAFF.

The chain recombines TRBV4-2 with TRBJ2-1; 12 bases fit TRBD2. After removal of 6 bases from V and 5 bases from J, the junction contained 8 bases not matched to a gene. The CDR3 spans 16 residues. Germline V lookup: CDR1 LGHNA, CDR2 YNFKEQ. DNA for the CDR3: TGTGCCAGCAGTACTCTAGCGGGAGGGCCTAACAATGAGCAGTTCTTC. Protein: CASSTLAGGPNNEQFF.

This chain links TRBV5-1 with TRBJ1-1, with 8 bases aligning to TRBD1. This CDR3 contains 14 residues. CDR1 and CDR2 from the germline V gene are SGHRS and YFSETQ. V shed 4 bases, J shed 3 bases, and the junction held 5 bases outside the gene matches. The CDR3 sequence is CASSPDRVYTEAFF. CDR3 nucleotides: TGCGCCAGCAGCCCGGACAGGGTTTACACTGAAGCTTTCTTT. Together with reference TRBV5-1 and TRBJ1-1, the CDR3 gives the full variable domain: KAGVTQTPRYLIKTRGQQVTLSCSPISGHRSVSWYQQTPGQGLQFLFEYFSETQRNKGNFPGRFSGRQFSNSRSEMNVSTLELGDSALYLCASSPDRVYTEAFFGQGTRLTVV.

The J gene is TRBJ2-1, the V gene TRBV5-1, with a tentative D call TRBD2 (7 bases). Between the trimmed V and J ends, which lost 4 bases and 0 bases, there was a span of 17 bases. CDR1 is SGHRS, CDR2 YFSETQ, per germline. This CDR3 has 17 amino acids. DNA for the CDR3: TGCGCCAGCAGCCTCGAGGGGGGGGGCGGCTCCTACAATGAGCAGTTCTTC. This translates into CASSLEGGGGSYNEQFF.

The V call is TRBV19, the J call TRBJ1-1; D gene ambiguous. This CDR3 has 14 residues. V lost 7 bases and J 1 base, leaving 13 bases between the germline ends. Germline V gene lookup returns CDR1 LNHDA and CDR2 SQIVND (reference sequence). This CDR3 reads CASTAGRENTEAFF. The CDR3 nucleotides are TGTGCCAGTACCGCCGGACGGGAGAACACTGAAGCTTTCTTT.

The rearrangement joins TRBV27 to TRBJ2-3; a possible D gene is TRBD1 (6 bases). The germline V gene has CDR1 MNHEY and CDR2 SMNVEV (reference sequence). Deletions cut 4 bases from V and 5 bases from J, with 13 bases between. The CDR3 consists of 14 residues. CDR3 in amino acids: CASSSLAGVDTQYF. Written as DNA, the CDR3 is TGTGCCAGCAGTTCTCTAGCAGGGGTAGATACGCAGTATTTT.

V is TRBV11-2 and J is TRBJ2-1, with 13 bases that match TRBD2. The CDR3 runs to 14 residues. Germline V lookup: CDR1 SGHAT, CDR2 FQNNGV. The ends lost 10 bases at V and 8 bases at J; junction bases unmatched: 8. This chain's CDR3 is CATATSGGRDEQFF. As DNA, the CDR3 is TGTGCCACCGCGACTAGCGGGGGGAGGGATGAGCAGTTCTTC. Based on the CDR3 plus reference TRBV11-2 and TRBJ2-1, the full variable domain is EAGVAQSPRYKIIEKRQSVAFWCNPISGHATLYWYQQILGQGPKLLIQFQNNGVVDDSQLPKDRFSAERLKGVDSTLKIQPAKLEDSAVYLCATATSGGRDEQFFGPGTRLTVL.

This rearrangement joins TRBV14 to TRBJ1-1, with TRBD1 as a possible D gene (6 bases). Germline CDR1 and CDR2: SGHDN and FVKESK. The V and J ends lost 5 bases and 5 bases respectively, with 15 bases between them. The CDR3 is made up of 14 amino acids. CDR3 region: CASSLQGFRTEAFF. CDR3 bases: TGTGCCAGCAGCTTACAGGGCTTTCGGACTGAAGCTTTCTTT.

The V gene is TRBV27, the J gene TRBJ2-1; 7 bases are a match to TRBD1. The CDR3 spans 17 residues. Unmatched junction bases numbered 12, after V lost 6 bases and J lost 1 base. Germline V gene sequence: CDR1 MNHEY, CDR2 SMNVEV (reference sequence). The CDR3 coding sequence is TGTGCCAGCAGCTCGAATCGGGACAGCGGTTCCTACAATGAGCAGTTCTTC. Residues: CASSSNRDSGSYNEQFF.

This rearrangement joins TRBV11-2 to TRBJ2-5, with 7 bases matching TRBD1. The V gene end was trimmed by 4 bases and the J gene end by 1 base; junction bases not matched to a gene: 6. CDR1 is SGHAT and CDR2 is FQNNGV in the germline V gene. The CDR3 length is 15 residues. For the CDR3, the DNA is TGTGCCAGCAGCTCAGGGGGTGGGGCCCAAGAGACCCAGTACTTC. Amino acids: CASSSGGGAQETQYF. Supplemented by reference TRBV11-2 and TRBJ2-5, the full variable domain reads EAGVAQSPRYKIIEKRQSVAFWCNPISGHATLYWYQQILGQGPKLLIQFQNNGVVDDSQLPKDRFSAERLKGVDSTLKIQPAKLEDSAVYLCASSSGGGAQETQYFGPGTRLLVL.

The chain recombines TRBV6-5 with TRBJ1-1; D is unclear. V was cut by 7 bases and J by 6 bases, with 12 bases left in between. Germline V gene sequence: CDR1 MNHEY, CDR2 SVGAGI. The CDR3 extends over 12 amino acids. CDR3 protein: CASTTGSSEAFF. The DNA for the CDR3 is TGTGCCAGCACTACTGGGAGTTCTGAAGCTTTCTTT.

This sequence joins TRBV28 and TRBJ2-3, with TRBD1 matching over 9 bases. The germline V gene encodes CDR1 MDHEN and CDR2 SYDVKM. V gave up 9 bases and J gave up 11 bases; unmatched junction bases: 12. The CDR3 totals 13 residues. The CDR3 is CASSGTGSFGQYF. In DNA, the CDR3 is TGTGCCAGTTCCGGGACAGGGAGTTTTGGGCAGTATTTT.

The genes are TRBV6-1 and TRBJ2-2; maybe TRBD1 (5 bases). CDR1 and CDR2 from the germline V gene are MNHNS and SASEGT. Trimming left V 5 bases short and J 7 bases short, with 11 bases between. The CDR3 totals 13 residues. CDR3: CASSPREVGELFF. The CDR3 DNA follows: TGTGCCAGCAGTCCCAGGGAAGTCGGGGAGCTGTTTTTT.

The chain uses TRBV19 and TRBJ1-4; D gene uncertain. V was trimmed by 6 bases and J by 4 bases, leaving 12 bases between them. The CDR3 is made up of 14 amino acids. Germline CDR1 reads LNHDA; CDR2 reads SQIVND (reference sequence). CDR3 sequence: CASSRQLLNEKLFF. Here the CDR3 DNA reads TGTGCCAGTAGCCGCCAACTGCTTAATGAAAAACTGTTTTTT.

This chain connects TRBV6-1 to TRBJ1-2; possibly TRBD1 for D (5 bases). Germline V gene sequence: CDR1 MNHNS, CDR2 SASEGT. This CDR3 region has 13 residues. Between the trimmed V and J ends, which lost 5 bases and 4 bases, there was a span of 11 bases. The CDR3 DNA follows: TGTGCCAGCAGTTTGACAGAGAGCTATGGCTACACCTTC. Translated, it gives CASSLTESYGYTF.

The chain employs TRBV4-1 and TRBJ1-1; 9 bases fit TRBD1. CDR1 and CDR2 from the germline V gene are MGHRA and YSYEKL. J gave up 6 bases and V 2 bases, and 4 bases lay outside the gene matches. The CDR3 sequence is 14 residues long. CDR3 protein: CASSQQDRGAEAFF. CDR3 nucleotides: TGCGCCAGCAGCCAACAGGACAGGGGAGCTGAAGCTTTCTTT.

This chain connects TRBV27 to TRBJ2-7, with TRBD1 as a possible D gene (5 bases). The germline V gene encodes CDR1 MNHEY and CDR2 SMNVEV (reference sequence). The V end was cut by 4 bases, the J end by 0 bases, with 10 bases between. This CDR3 region has 14 residues. CDR3 in amino acids: CASSSYRSSYEQYF. The CDR3 DNA reads as TGTGCCAGCAGTTCGTACAGGAGCTCCTACGAGCAGTACTTC.

This rearrangement joins TRBV18 to TRBJ1-5, with D possibly being TRBD1 (6 bases). Trimming took off 4 bases at V and 0 bases at J, with 13 bases between the two ends. Per germline, CDR1 KGHSH and CDR2 LQKENI. The CDR3 has 16 amino acids. The chain's CDR3 is CASSLDRTLSNQPQHF. DNA of the CDR3: TGTGCCAGCTCACTCGACAGGACCCTTAGCAATCAGCCCCAGCATTTT.

The J gene is TRBJ1-3, the V gene TRBV11-2, with no clear D. The V end lost 3 bases, the J end lost 4 bases, and 16 bases lay between the germline ends. The germline V gene encodes CDR1 SGHAT and CDR2 FQNNGV. The CDR3 has 16 amino acids. This CDR3 reads CASSLARRPGGNTIYF. CDR3 nucleotide sequence: TGTGCCAGCAGCTTGGCCCGCAGGCCGGGGGGAAACACCATATATTTT.

The gene calls are TRBV9 and TRBJ2-1; 10 nucleotides match TRBD2. Per the germline V gene, CDR1 is SGDLS and CDR2 is YYNGEE. With V trimmed by 4 bases and J by 8 bases, 3 bases remained unmatched. The CDR3 runs 13 residues. CDR3 nucleotide sequence: TGTGCCAGCAGCTTGGGGACTAGCGATGAGCAGTTCTTC. Translated: CASSLGTSDEQFF.

The V and J genes are TRBV5-6 and TRBJ2-7; a weak D match, TRBD1 (5 bases). The CDR3 has 11 amino acids. Germline CDR1 SGHDT, CDR2 YYEEEE. V was pared by 4 bases and J by 9 bases, with 11 bases between. DNA for the CDR3: TGTGCCAGCAGCGCGGTGGGGCGGCAGTACTTC. Its protein product is CASSAVGRQYF.

The V call is TRBV19, the J call TRBJ1-5; TRBD1 might be the D (5 bases). V dropped 3 bases and J dropped 3 bases, with 12 bases sitting between them. The CDR3 is 15 amino acids. Per the germline V gene, CDR1 is LNHDA and CDR2 is SQIVND (reference sequence). The CDR3 region is CASSIPGKDNQPQHF. CDR3 nucleotides: TGTGCCAGTAGTATCCCAGGGAAAGACAATCAGCCCCAGCATTTT.

The rearrangement links TRBV7-9 to TRBJ2-1; 11 bases are shared with TRBD2. The CDR3 runs 14 residues. Trimming at V came to 4 bases and at J to 10 bases, leaving 6 bases not matched to a gene. The germline gives CDR1 SEHNR, CDR2 FQNEAQ (reference sequence). CDR3 region: CASSSETSGKEQFF. The CDR3 nucleotides read TGTGCCAGCAGCTCAGAGACTAGCGGGAAGGAGCAGTTCTTC.